What follows describes a single TCR beta chain. This sample was included in a study of blood T cell repertoires in COVID-19. At the level of the study: T cells, B-cell-depleted T cells, or PBMCs supplied cDNA or gDNA.

Sequencing was performed with immunoSEQ multiplex PCR; in TCRdb, only in-frame clones are kept and a portion is missing. Of fewer than 250,000 clones in the sample, around 89% were seen once. V lost 0 bases and J lost 4; bases outside the gene matches: 4. Germline V gives CDR1 SGDLS, CDR2 YYNGEE. The CDR3 contains 15 residues. The receptor was derived from a woman between 40 and 55 years old with acute or convalescent COVID-19. The sequencing sample was made of peripheral blood. V usage is TRBV9 and J usage is TRBJ2-5; 9 bases are shared with TRBD1. The CDR3 reads CASSVGTGGRETQYF. DNA for the CDR3: TGTGCCAGCAGCGTAGGCACAGGGGGCAGAGAGACCCAGTACTTC.